This T cell receptor beta chain was identified during a study of T cell responses to AZD1222 COVID-19 vaccine. General study results and limits: Unmutated regions of variants are reportedly targeted by nearly half of spike-specific TCRs. It should be noted that donors were predominantly white British and more often female, and clonal diversity was possibly underestimated. Baseline testing showed seropositivity in only six AZD1222 recipients.

V lost 1 base and J 5 bases, leaving 8 bases between the germline ends. Per germline, CDR1 LGHDT and CDR2 YNNKEL (reference sequence). CDR3 length equals 13 residues. As to this clone: As yet, its antigen is unknown.

It was second doses at about 4 or about 12 weeks that were pooled. Profiled with immunoSEQ multiplex PCR; TCRdb holds only in-frame clones, not every one. The sample has about 78,000 clones, 90% seen once. This clonotype was obtained from an adult who received the AZD1222 COVID-19 vaccine. The gene calls are TRBV3-1 (or the pseudogene TRBV3-2) and TRBJ1-1; D gene ambiguous. The sample consisted of peripheral blood, taken 28 days after the second AZD1222 dose. The CDR3 is CASSQVPATEAFF. CDR3 nucleotide sequence: TGTGCCAGCAGCCAAGTCCCGGCGACTGAAGCTTTCTTT.